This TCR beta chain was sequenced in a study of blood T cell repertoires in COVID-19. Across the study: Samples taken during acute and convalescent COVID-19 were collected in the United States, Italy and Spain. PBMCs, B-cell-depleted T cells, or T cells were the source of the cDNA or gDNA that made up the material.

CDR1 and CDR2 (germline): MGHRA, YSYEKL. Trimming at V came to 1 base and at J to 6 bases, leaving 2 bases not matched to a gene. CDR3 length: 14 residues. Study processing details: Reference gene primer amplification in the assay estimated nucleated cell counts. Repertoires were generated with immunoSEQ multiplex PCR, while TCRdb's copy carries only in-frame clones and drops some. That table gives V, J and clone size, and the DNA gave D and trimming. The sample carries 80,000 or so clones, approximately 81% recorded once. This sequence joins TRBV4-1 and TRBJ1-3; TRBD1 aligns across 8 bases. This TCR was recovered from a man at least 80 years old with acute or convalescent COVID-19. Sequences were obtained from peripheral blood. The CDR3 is CASSQAGGENTIYF. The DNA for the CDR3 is TGCGCCAGCAGCCAAGCAGGGGGCGAAAACACCATATATTTT.